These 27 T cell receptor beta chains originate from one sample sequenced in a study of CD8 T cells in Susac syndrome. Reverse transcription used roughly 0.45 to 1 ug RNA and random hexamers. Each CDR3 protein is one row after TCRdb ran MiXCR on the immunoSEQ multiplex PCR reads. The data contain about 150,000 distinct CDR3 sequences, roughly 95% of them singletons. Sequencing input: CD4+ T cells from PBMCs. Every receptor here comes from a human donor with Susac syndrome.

The CDR3 spells CSAPYTTLTDTQYF. The DNA for the CDR3 is TGCAGTGCTCCTTACACTACCCTCACAGATACGCAGTATTTT. The chain couples TRBV20-1 to TRBJ2-3; no definite D call. The CDR3 extends over 14 amino acids. V was cut by 5 bases and J by 2 bases, with 14 bases left in between. Germline-derived CDR1 and CDR2 are DFQATT and SNEGSKA (reference sequence).

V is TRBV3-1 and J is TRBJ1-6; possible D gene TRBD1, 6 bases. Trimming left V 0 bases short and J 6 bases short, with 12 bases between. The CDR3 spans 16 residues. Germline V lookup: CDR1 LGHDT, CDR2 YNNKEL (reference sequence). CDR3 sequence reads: CASSQDGGQGNSPLHF. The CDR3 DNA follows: TGTGCCAGCAGCCAAGATGGGGGGCAAGGTAATTCACCCCTCCACTTT.

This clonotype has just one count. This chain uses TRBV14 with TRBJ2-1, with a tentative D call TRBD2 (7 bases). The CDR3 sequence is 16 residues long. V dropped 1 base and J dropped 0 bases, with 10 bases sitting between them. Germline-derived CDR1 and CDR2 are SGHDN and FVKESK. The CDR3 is CASSQGRGHSYNEQFF. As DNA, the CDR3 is TGTGCCAGCAGCCAAGGGCGGGGGCACTCCTACAATGAGCAGTTCTTC.

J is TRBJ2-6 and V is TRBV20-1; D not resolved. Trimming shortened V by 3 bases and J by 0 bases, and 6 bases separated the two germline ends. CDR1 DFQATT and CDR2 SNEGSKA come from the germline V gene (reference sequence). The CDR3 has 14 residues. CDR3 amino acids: CSARDLSGANVLTF. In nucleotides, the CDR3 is TGCAGTGCTAGGGACCTCTCTGGGGCCAACGTCCTGACTTTC.

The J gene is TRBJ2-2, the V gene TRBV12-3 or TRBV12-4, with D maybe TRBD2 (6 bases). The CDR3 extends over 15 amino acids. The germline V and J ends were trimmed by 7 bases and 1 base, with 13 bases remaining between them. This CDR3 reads CASTPEAGNTGELFF. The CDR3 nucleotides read TGTGCCAGCACCCCGGAAGCGGGGAACACCGGGGAGCTGTTTTTT.

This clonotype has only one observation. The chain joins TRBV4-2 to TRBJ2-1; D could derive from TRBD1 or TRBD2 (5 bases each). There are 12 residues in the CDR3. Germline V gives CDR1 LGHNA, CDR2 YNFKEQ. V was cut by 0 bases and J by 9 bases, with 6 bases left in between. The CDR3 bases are TGTGCCAGCAGCCAAGAAGGGACTGAGCAGTTCTTC. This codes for CASSQEGTEQFF.

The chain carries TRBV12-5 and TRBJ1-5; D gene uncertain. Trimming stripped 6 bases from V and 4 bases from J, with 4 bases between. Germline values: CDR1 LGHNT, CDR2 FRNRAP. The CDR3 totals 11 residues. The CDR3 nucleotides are TGTGCTAGTGGCCCTAATCAGCCCCAGCATTTT. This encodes CASGPNQPQHF.

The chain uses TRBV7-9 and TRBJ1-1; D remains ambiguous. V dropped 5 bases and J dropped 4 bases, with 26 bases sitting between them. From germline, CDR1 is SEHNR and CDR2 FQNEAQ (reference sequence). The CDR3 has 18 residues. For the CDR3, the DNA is TGTGCCAGCAGCAAATCAGGCCAAGGCCCCCTTTCCTTCACTGAAGCTTTCTTT. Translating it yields CASSKSGQGPLSFTEAFF.

CDR3 DNA: TGTGCCAGCACCTCCGAGGAGCACACTGAAGCTTTCTTT. Encoded protein: CASTSEEHTEAFF. The chain links TRBV2 to TRBJ1-1; the D is unclear. Trimming removed 7 bases at V and 3 bases at J, with 12 bases between. CDR3 length: 13 amino acids. Germline V gives CDR1 SNHLY, CDR2 FYNNEI.

In DNA form, the CDR3 reads TGTGCCATCAGTGAGCCAGATAAGGGGGTAGGAAATTCACCCCTCCACTTT. As protein: CAISEPDKGVGNSPLHF. The chain couples TRBV10-3 to TRBJ1-6; a possible D gene is TRBD1 (6 bases). The CDR3 contains 17 residues. V was shortened by 2 bases and J by 7 bases, with 18 bases between the two germline ends. The germline V gene encodes CDR1 ENHRY and CDR2 SYGVKD.

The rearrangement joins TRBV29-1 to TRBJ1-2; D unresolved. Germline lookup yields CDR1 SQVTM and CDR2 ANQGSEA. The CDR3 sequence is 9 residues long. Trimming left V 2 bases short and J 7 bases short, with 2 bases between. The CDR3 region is CSVEPGYTF. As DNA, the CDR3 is TGCAGCGTTGAACCTGGCTACACCTTC.

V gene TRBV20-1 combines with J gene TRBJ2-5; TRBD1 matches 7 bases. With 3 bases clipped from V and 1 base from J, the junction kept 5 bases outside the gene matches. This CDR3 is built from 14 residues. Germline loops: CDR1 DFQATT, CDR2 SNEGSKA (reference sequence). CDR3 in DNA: TGCAGTGCTAGCCCGGGACAGACCCAAGAGACCCAGTACTTC. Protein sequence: CSASPGQTQETQYF.

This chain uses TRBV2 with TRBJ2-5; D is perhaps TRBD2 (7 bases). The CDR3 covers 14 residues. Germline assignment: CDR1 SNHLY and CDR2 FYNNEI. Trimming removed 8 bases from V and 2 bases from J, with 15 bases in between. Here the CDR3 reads CASFGGGVQETQYF. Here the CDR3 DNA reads TGTGCCAGCTTTGGAGGGGGGGTGCAAGAGACCCAGTACTTC.

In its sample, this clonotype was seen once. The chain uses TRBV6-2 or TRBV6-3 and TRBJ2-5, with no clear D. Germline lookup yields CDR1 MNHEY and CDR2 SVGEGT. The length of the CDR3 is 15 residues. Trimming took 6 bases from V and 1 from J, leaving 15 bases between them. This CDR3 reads CASRAFTPFQETQYF. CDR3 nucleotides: TGTGCCAGCAGGGCCTTTACTCCCTTCCAAGAGACCCAGTACTTC.

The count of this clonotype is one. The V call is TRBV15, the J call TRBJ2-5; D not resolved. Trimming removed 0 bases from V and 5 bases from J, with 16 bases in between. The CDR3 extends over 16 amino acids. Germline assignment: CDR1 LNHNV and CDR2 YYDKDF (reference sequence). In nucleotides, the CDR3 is TGTGCCACCAGCAGAGAGTATCAGACCGGCCGGGAGACCCAGTACTTC. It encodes CATSREYQTGRETQYF.

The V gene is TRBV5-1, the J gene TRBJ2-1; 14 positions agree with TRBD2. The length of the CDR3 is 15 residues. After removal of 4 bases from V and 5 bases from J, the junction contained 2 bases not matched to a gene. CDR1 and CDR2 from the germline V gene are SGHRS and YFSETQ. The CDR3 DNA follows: TGCGCCAGCAGCGCGGGACTAGCGGGGGACAATGAGCAGTTCTTC. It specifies CASSAGLAGDNEQFF.

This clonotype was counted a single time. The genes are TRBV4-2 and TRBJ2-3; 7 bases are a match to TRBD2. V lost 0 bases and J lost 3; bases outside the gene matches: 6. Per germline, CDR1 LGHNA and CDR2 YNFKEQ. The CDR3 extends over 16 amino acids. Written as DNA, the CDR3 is TGTGCCAGCAGCCAAGAATCGACTAGCCCAACAGATACGCAGTATTTT. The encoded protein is CASSQESTSPTDTQYF.

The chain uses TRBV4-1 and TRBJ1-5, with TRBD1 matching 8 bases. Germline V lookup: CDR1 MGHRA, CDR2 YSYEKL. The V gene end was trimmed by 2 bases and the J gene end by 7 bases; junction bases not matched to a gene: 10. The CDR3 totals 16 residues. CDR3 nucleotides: TGCGCCAGCAGCCAACGGGAAGGACAGGGCGGACAGCCCCAGCATTTT. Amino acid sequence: CASSQREGQGGQPQHF.

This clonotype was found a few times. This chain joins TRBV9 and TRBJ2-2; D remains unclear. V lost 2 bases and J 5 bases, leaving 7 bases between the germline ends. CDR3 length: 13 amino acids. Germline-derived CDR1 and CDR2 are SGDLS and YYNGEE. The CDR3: CASSVVGTGELFF. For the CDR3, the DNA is TGTGCCAGCAGCGTCGTCGGGACCGGGGAGCTGTTTTTT.

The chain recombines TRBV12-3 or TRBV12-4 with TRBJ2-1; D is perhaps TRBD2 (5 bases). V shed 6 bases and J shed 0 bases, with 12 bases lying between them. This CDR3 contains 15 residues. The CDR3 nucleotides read TGTGCCAGCAGCCCCACTAGGAGCTCCTACAATGAGCAGTTCTTC. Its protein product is CASSPTRSSYNEQFF.

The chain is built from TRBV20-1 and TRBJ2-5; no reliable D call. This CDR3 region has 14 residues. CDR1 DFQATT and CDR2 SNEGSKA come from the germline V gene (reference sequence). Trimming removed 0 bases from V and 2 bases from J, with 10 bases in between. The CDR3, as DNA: TGCAGTGCTAGAGATCCCCAGGCACAAGAGACCCAGTACTTC. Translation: CSARDPQAQETQYF.

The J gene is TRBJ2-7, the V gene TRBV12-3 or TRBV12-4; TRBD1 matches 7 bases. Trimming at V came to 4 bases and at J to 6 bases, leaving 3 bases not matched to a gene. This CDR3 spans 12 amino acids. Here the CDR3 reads CASSSGGFEQYF. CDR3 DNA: TGTGCCAGCAGTTCAGGGGGATTCGAGCAGTACTTC.

The DNA for the CDR3 is TGTGCCAGCAGCTTCGGGACACTAGATCGGCCCCAGCATTTT. This encodes CASSFGTLDRPQHF. This chain links TRBV7-9 with TRBJ1-5; a weak D match, TRBD1 (6 bases). There are 14 residues in the CDR3. Germline-derived CDR1 and CDR2 are SEHNR and FQNEAQ (reference sequence). V lost 3 bases, J lost 9 bases, and 15 bases lay in between.

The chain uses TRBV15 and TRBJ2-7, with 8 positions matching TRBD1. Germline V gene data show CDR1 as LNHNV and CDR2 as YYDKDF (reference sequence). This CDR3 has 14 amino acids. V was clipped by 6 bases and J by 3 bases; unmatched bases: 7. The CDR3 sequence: CATRTGTGVYEQYF. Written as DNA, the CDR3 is TGTGCCACCAGAACCGGGACAGGAGTCTACGAGCAGTACTTC.

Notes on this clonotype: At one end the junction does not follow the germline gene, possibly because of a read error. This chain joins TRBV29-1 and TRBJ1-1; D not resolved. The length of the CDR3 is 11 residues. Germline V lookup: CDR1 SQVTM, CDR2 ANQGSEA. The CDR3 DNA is TGCTGCGTTTTCATTGTCGCTGAAGCTTTCTTT. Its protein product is CCVFIVAEAFF.

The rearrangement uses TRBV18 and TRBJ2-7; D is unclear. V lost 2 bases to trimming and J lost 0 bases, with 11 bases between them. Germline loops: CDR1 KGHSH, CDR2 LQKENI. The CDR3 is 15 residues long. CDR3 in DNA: TGTGCCAGCTCACCAGAGGTCCCGGCCTCCTACGAGCAGTACTTC. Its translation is CASSPEVPASYEQYF.

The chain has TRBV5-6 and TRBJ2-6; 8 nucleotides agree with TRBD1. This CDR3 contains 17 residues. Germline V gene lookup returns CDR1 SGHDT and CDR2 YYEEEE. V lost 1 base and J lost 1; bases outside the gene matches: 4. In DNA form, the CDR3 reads TGTGCCAGCAGCTTGAGGACAGGGTCTTCTGGGGCCAACGTCCTGACTTTC. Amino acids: CASSLRTGSSGANVLTF. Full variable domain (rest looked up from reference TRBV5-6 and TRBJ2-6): DAGVTQSPTHLIKTRGQQVTLRCSPKSGHDTVSWYQQALGQGPQFIFQYYEEEERQRGNFPDRFSGHQFPNYSSELNVNALLLGDSALYLCASSLRTGSSGANVLTFGAGSRLTVL.